This T cell receptor (beta chain) appears in the sequencing data of a study of cytomegalovirus exposure and HLA in healthy donors. The wider study: The Caucasian-associated ancestry cluster held roughly 81% of over 350 genotyped donors. General observations from the study: Trimming of TCR beta V- and J-genes showed a link, identified in a later analysis, to a missense DCLRE1C variant. Cytomegalovirus association was assigned to approximately 160 TCR beta chains.

A multiplex PCR was run with 60 Vbeta primers and 13 Jbeta primers. Method: immunoSEQ multiplex PCR; TCRdb's copy keeps in-frame clones and lacks some. Here the sample spans about 130,000 clones, approximately 80% being singletons. CDR1 is MDHEN and CDR2 is SYDVKM in the germline V gene. The CDR3 extends over 12 amino acids. Trimming pared 3 bases from V and 4 bases from J, leaving 5 bases between. Turning to this clone: What it binds is unknown.

Sample: PBMCs. The sequence was obtained from a man aged 18-30 years in good health and CMV-seronegative. This chain connects TRBV28 to TRBJ2-3; D is uncertain. This CDR3 is CASSLAADTQYF. In DNA form, the CDR3 reads TGTGCCAGCAGTTTGGCGGCAGATACGCAGTATTTT.